This T cell receptor (beta chain) was sequenced during a study of T cell responses to AZD1222 COVID-19 vaccine (dated by TCRdb to the early 2020s). In the study overall: AZD1222 recipients given second doses at about 4 weeks or at about 12 weeks were pooled, since spike-specific TCR depth and breadth were not found to differ between the two schedules. Trial participants were enrolled into age subgroups of 18-55, 56-69 and 70-plus years, which contained about 150, 28 and 57 TCR-sequenced participants, respectively. TCR sequencing was performed for 230 to 250 trial participants, of whom about 200 were given two doses of AZD1222 and some 26 were given two doses of MenACWY control vaccine. Results the study describes overall, beyond this receptor: Nearly half of unique spike-specific TCRs reportedly recognized epitopes outside regions mutated in the B.1.351 and B.1.1.7 variants. Participants were mostly white British and included more females than males, and it was suggested by the authors that clonal diversity may have been underestimated. Only five or six AZD1222 recipients were SARS-CoV-2 seropositive at baseline, limiting conclusions about previously exposed vaccinees. The 56-69-year group was small, and its depth increase did not reach significance, likely because of low power. Spike-specific TCR breadth and depth rose significantly after two AZD1222 doses compared with day 0 and with MenACWY recipients. Because no day 14 peak-response samples were available, repertoires were characterized only after the peak T cell response. CD4 TCRs associated with the vaccine covered the entire spike protein, and the dominant responses were in regions 160-218 and 743-854.

Points on this clone: The clone's antigen remains unknown. No per-base quality is available; no much larger clone lies one base away.

This sample's time point label indicates: baseline before first vaccination. Vaccinee samples came from UK trials COV001 and COV002, including a single-blind randomized controlled phase 2/3 trial of AZD1222 (ChAdOx1 nCoV-19) in healthy adults. For TCRbeta chain sequencing, PBMC samples were collected from trial participants at day 0 and at day 28 after the second dose. The CDR3 regions of human TCRbeta chains were analyzed by immunosequencing. Per the authors' processing: TCRs in the repertoires were compared against a reference library of SARS-CoV-2-specific TCRs that had been generated with the MIRA antigen-specificity platform. Breadth was defined as the fraction of unique TCRs that were SARS-CoV-2-associated. Depth was defined as the fraction of total T cells that were SARS-CoV-2-associated. Each spike-specific TCR was assigned to its reactive spike region and to a CD4 or CD8 class using the MIRA data. Log10-transformed breadth and depth values were compared by one-way ANOVA with Sidak's multiple comparisons tests. TCRdb stores this immuneACCESS table with in-frame sequences only. Part of the clones is absent; in the studies checked, under half of the shortfall reflects unresolved V genes, and no reason is known for the rest. V and J calls and clone size follow that table, whereas D and trimming were derived from the DNA. Counted in this sample were 100,000 to 150,000 clones; about 90% of them appeared once. The ten largest clonotypes hold around 1.5% of the sample.

In the germline V gene, CDR1 corresponds to MDHEN and CDR2 to SYDVKM. The CDR3 spans 14 residues, from the cysteine through the phenylalanine. The sequence is cut down to CDR3 DNA, 42 bases in frame from base 1. V sheds 3 bases and J sheds 6 bases, leaving 13 bases between their ends. This TCR came from an adult in good health. This chain joins TRBV28 to TRBJ2-3, with the D gene uncertain. The sequenced sample was peripheral blood, obtained on day 0 of AZD1222 vaccination. Read as DNA, the sequence is TGTGCCAGCAGTTTTCTTACCGGAGCTGATACGCAGTATTTT. Protein translation: CASSFLTGADTQYF.